A single sample is the source of the 25 T cell receptor beta chains below, sequenced in a study of OX40 agonist ivuxolimab in advanced cancers. Only in-frame clones appear in the TCRdb table, and some are missing; sequencing was by immunoSEQ multiplex PCR. The sample lists roughly 70,000 clones; roughly 87% were seen once. Material: CD4+ or CD8+ T cells sorted from blood, obtained in a trial of the OX40 agonist ivuxolimab. These receptors all come from an adult with an advanced solid tumor such as melanoma, head and neck, liver or kidney cancer.

The chain is built from TRBV6-1 and TRBJ2-7, with D perhaps TRBD2 (5 bases). CDR1 MNHNS and CDR2 SASEGT come from the germline V gene. V was cut by 8 bases and J by 2 bases, with 16 bases left in between. This CDR3 is 14 amino acids long. CDR3 coding DNA: TGTGCCAGCTGCAGGCGGGTTCTGCCCTACGAGCAGTACTTC. Translated: CASCRRVLPYEQYF.

This chain joins TRBV15 and TRBJ2-3; D ambiguous. Germline V gene data show CDR1 as LNHNV and CDR2 as YYDKDF (reference sequence). This CDR3 region has 13 residues. V lost 2 bases and J 11 bases, leaving 14 bases between the germline ends. The CDR3 loop is CATSRNGVVGQYF. The CDR3 DNA reads as TGTGCCACCAGCAGAAATGGGGTTGTTGGGCAGTATTTT. Supplemented by reference TRBV15 and TRBJ2-3, the full variable domain reads DAMVIQNPRYQVTQFGKPVTLSCSQTLNHNVMYWYQQKSSQAPKLLFHYYDKDFNNEADTPDNFQSRRPNTSFCFLDIRSPGLGDTAMYLCATSRNGVVGQYFGPGTRLTVL.

The chain carries TRBV10-3 and TRBJ2-2; perhaps TRBD1 as D (6 bases). Per the germline V gene, CDR1 is ENHRY and CDR2 is SYGVKD. The V end lost 3 bases, the J end lost 7 bases, and 12 bases lay between the germline ends. This CDR3 has 14 residues. The DNA for the CDR3 is TGTGCCATCAGTGACACAGGGATCTACGGGGAGCTGTTTTTT. Translated: CAISDTGIYGELFF.

V gene TRBV6-5 combines with J gene TRBJ2-1, with 13 bases aligning to TRBD2. Trimming cost V 0 bases and J 8 bases; bases outside gene matches: 4. Germline assignment: CDR1 MNHEY and CDR2 SVGAGI. The CDR3 covers 16 residues. DNA of the CDR3: TGTGCCAGCAGTTACTCGGGGACTAGCGGGATCTATGAGCAGTTCTTC. It specifies CASSYSGTSGIYEQFF.

This rearrangement joins TRBV27 to TRBJ1-4; 7 bases agree with TRBD1. The CDR3 contains 14 residues. The germline CDR1 and CDR2 sequences are MNHEY and SMNVEV (reference sequence). Germline trimming cut 5 bases from V and 8 bases from J; bases unmatched to any gene: 8. The CDR3, as DNA: TGTGCCAGCAGTCCGAGACAGGGAAGAGAAAAACTGTTTTTT. Its protein is CASSPRQGREKLFF.

The chain has TRBV10-2 and TRBJ2-1; 10 nucleotides agree with TRBD2. CDR3 length equals 16 residues. With V trimmed by 3 bases and J by 2 bases, 4 bases remained unmatched. The germline V gene has CDR1 WSHSY and CDR2 SAAADI. The CDR3 protein is CASSEVAGGTYNEQFF. CDR3 nucleotide sequence: TGCGCCAGCAGTGAAGTAGCGGGAGGTACCTACAATGAGCAGTTCTTC.

The chain links TRBV29-1 to TRBJ2-1; 12 bases agree with TRBD2. CDR1 and CDR2 from the germline V gene are SQVTM and ANQGSEA. V dropped 6 bases and J dropped 10; count of bases not matched to a gene: 16. The CDR3 is 16 residues long. CDR3 protein: CSVPLKTGLAGQEQFF. The CDR3 DNA reads TGCAGCGTGCCTTTAAAAACGGGACTAGCGGGCCAGGAGCAGTTCTTC.

This rearrangement joins TRBV10-3 to TRBJ2-3; D is unresolved. Trimming removed 6 bases at V and 0 bases at J, with 7 bases between. The CDR3 consists of 13 residues. Germline-derived CDR1 and CDR2 are ENHRY and SYGVKD. The CDR3 DNA sequence: TGTGCCATCAGGAGCGCTAGCACAGATACGCAGTATTTT. Translating gives CAIRSASTDTQYF.

V is TRBV2 and J is TRBJ1-3, with D perhaps TRBD1 (6 bases). This CDR3 comprises 16 residues. The V end was cut by 8 bases, the J end by 2 bases, with 19 bases between. The germline gives CDR1 SNHLY, CDR2 FYNNEI. CDR3 in DNA: TGTGCCAGCCGGGAGACAGGCCCCCTCACTGGAAACACCATATATTTT. Amino acid sequence: CASRETGPLTGNTIYF.

This clone appeared a single time. The chain recombines TRBV5-4 with TRBJ2-1; 10 nucleotides line up with TRBD2. V lost 4 bases and J lost 2; bases outside the gene matches: 3. CDR3 size: 15 residues. Per the germline V gene, CDR1 is SGHNT and CDR2 is YYREEE (reference sequence). CDR3 DNA sequence: TGTGCCAGCAGCACTAGCGGGGCCCCCTACAATGAGCAGTTCTTC. Translated, it gives CASSTSGAPYNEQFF.

The V gene is TRBV5-1, the J gene TRBJ2-4, with 8 bases lining up with TRBD2. The germline V gene has CDR1 SGHRS and CDR2 YFSETQ. The ends lost 0 bases at V and 6 bases at J; junction bases unmatched: 5. This CDR3 contains 15 residues. The CDR3, as DNA: TGCGCCAGCAGCTTGGCCGCGGGACTAGTAAACATTCAGTACTTC. The encoded protein is CASSLAAGLVNIQYF.

The V and J genes are TRBV5-8 and TRBJ2-2, with 8 bases identical to TRBD1. Germline V lookup: CDR1 SGHTS, CDR2 YDEGEE. The CDR3 is made up of 15 amino acids. J gave up 6 bases and V 2 bases, and 6 bases lay outside the gene matches. CDR3 sequence reads: CASSFWSGGPGELFF. CDR3 nucleotides: TGTGCCAGCAGCTTTTGGTCAGGGGGCCCCGGGGAGCTGTTTTTT.

This clone was observed a few times. This sequence joins TRBV11-2 and TRBJ1-1; D remains ambiguous. Trimming removed 0 bases at V and 7 bases at J, with 6 bases between. Germline lookup yields CDR1 SGHAT and CDR2 FQNNGV. CDR3 size: 12 residues. CDR3 protein: CASSLDLGEAFF. For the CDR3, the DNA is TGTGCCAGCAGCTTAGATCTGGGTGAAGCTTTCTTT.

This chain uses TRBV19 with TRBJ1-2; 8 positions match TRBD1. This CDR3 contains 16 residues. Germline loops: CDR1 LNHDA, CDR2 SQIVND (reference sequence). Unmatched junction bases numbered 11, after V lost 5 bases and J lost 3 bases. The CDR3 coding sequence is TGTGCCAGTAGTTACCAATCGGACAGGGCGGACTATGGCTACACCTTC. This translates into CASSYQSDRADYGYTF.

This chain links TRBV7-6 with TRBJ1-5, with 9 bases that match TRBD1. The V gene end was trimmed by 5 bases and the J gene end by 6 bases; junction bases not matched to a gene: 8. This CDR3 is 15 amino acids long. The germline V gene has CDR1 SGHVS and CDR2 FNYEAQ. The CDR3 reads CASSQGQGVGQPQHF. The CDR3 coding sequence is TGTGCCAGCAGCCAGGGACAGGGAGTCGGTCAGCCCCAGCATTTT.

There are a few counts of this clone. Within the sample, other DNA sequences also encode this same CDR3. The rearrangement uses TRBV7-3 and TRBJ2-2; D not resolved. V was trimmed by 3 bases and J by 1 base, leaving 6 bases between them. Germline V CDR1 and CDR2: SGHTA, FQGTGA. This CDR3 is 14 amino acids long. CDR3 sequence reads: CASSFGVNTGELFF. CDR3 sequence (DNA): TGTGCCAGCAGCTTTGGCGTGAACACCGGGGAGCTGTTTTTT.

This clone was observed a handful of times. The J gene is TRBJ2-2, the V gene TRBV4-2; TRBD1 matches at 7 bases. CDR3 length: 13 residues. Germline V lookup: CDR1 LGHNA, CDR2 YNFKEQ. V was clipped by 6 bases and J by 4 bases; unmatched bases: 2. The CDR3 coding sequence is TGTGCCAGCAGAAACAGGGGCACCGGGGAGCTGTTTTTT. This gives the protein CASRNRGTGELFF.

The chain combines TRBV6-6 with TRBJ2-6, with D unresolved. The germline V gene encodes CDR1 MNHNY and CDR2 SVGAGI (reference sequence). The CDR3 extends over 12 amino acids. Trimming shortened V by 6 bases and J by 5 bases, and 5 bases separated the two germline ends. The CDR3 sequence is CASRDWANVLTF. In DNA, the CDR3 is TGTGCCAGCAGGGATTGGGCCAACGTCCTGACTTTC.

The chain couples TRBV15 to TRBJ2-7; D is uncertain. The ends were cut back, 0 bases at V and 1 base at J, with 13 bases in the middle. CDR1 LNHNV and CDR2 YYDKDF come from the germline V gene (reference sequence). This CDR3 is built from 16 residues. The CDR3 sequence is CATSRDLNGISYEQYF. DNA for the CDR3: TGTGCCACCAGCAGAGATCTTAACGGCATATCCTACGAGCAGTACTTC.

This chain's CDR3 is CASSARGLAGQETQYF. The CDR3, as DNA: TGTGCCAGCAGCGCGAGGGGGCTAGCGGGTCAAGAGACCCAGTACTTC. V is TRBV5-4 and J is TRBJ2-5; D perhaps matches TRBD2 (8 bases). Between the trimmed V and J ends, which lost 4 bases and 2 bases, there was a span of 18 bases. CDR1 SGHNT and CDR2 YYREEE come from the germline V gene (reference sequence). The CDR3 contains 16 residues.

The gene calls are TRBV27 and TRBJ1-2; 10 nucleotides agree with TRBD1. Trimming cost V 8 bases and J 4 bases; bases outside gene matches: 4. The CDR3 loop spans 13 amino acids. Germline V gene sequence: CDR1 MNHEY, CDR2 SMNVEV (reference sequence). In nucleotides, the CDR3 is TGTGCCAGCGGGACAGGGGTAGGCTATGGCTACACCTTC. Amino acid sequence: CASGTGVGYGYTF.

This clone has a handful of counts. This chain connects TRBV7-6 to TRBJ1-3, with 7 bases identical to TRBD1. V shed 2 bases and J 6 bases; nucleotides not matched to a gene: 1. The CDR3 consists of 13 residues. CDR1 is SGHVS, CDR2 FNYEAQ, per germline. This CDR3 is CASSLTGENTIYF. The CDR3 DNA reads as TGTGCCAGCAGCTTAACAGGGGAAAACACCATATATTTT.

The CDR3 spells CARDTPQDYGYTF. DNA for the CDR3: TGTGCCCGCGACACCCCTCAGGACTATGGCTACACCTTC. The gene calls are TRBV6-9 and TRBJ1-2; no clear D gene. The germline V gene encodes CDR1 MNHGY and CDR2 SVAAGI. The CDR3 contains 13 residues. V lost 11 bases, J lost 3 bases, and 16 bases lay in between.

The V gene is TRBV5-1, the J gene TRBJ2-3, with 7 nucleotides matching TRBD2. The CDR3 runs to 16 residues. Losses at the gene ends were 4 bases for V and 0 bases for J; bases not matched to a gene: 8. CDR1 and CDR2 from the germline V gene are SGHRS and YFSETQ. As DNA, the CDR3 is TGCGCCAGCAGCCTAAGCGGGGAAGGGAGCACAGATACGCAGTATTTT. This codes for CASSLSGEGSTDTQYF.

The V gene is TRBV15, the J gene TRBJ1-2; perhaps TRBD1 as D (5 bases). CDR1 is LNHNV and CDR2 is YYDKDF in the germline V gene (reference sequence). V was trimmed by 0 bases and J by 4 bases, leaving 12 bases between them. This CDR3 is built from 15 residues. CDR3 in amino acids: CATSRDRGSTYGYTF. The CDR3 DNA follows: TGTGCCACCAGCAGAGATCGGGGCAGCACCTATGGCTACACCTTC.